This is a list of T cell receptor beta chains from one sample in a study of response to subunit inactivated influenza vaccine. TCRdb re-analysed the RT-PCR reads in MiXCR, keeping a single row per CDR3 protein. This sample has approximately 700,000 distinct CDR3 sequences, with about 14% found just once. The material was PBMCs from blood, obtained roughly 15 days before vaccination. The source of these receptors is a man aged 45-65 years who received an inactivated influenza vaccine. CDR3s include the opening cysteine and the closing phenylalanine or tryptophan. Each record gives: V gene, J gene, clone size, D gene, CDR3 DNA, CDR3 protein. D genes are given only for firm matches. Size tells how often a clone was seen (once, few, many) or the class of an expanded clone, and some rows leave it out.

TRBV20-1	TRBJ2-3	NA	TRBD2	TGCAGTGCTAGAGATCTAGGCGGGAGGGGGGCAGATACGCAGTATTTT	CSARDLGGRGADTQYF
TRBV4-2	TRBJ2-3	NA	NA	TGTGCCAGCAGCCAGCAAGCGGGTTATAGCACAGATACGCAGTATTTT	CASSQQAGYSTDTQYF
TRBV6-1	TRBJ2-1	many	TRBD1	TGTGCCAGCAGTCCGTACTCAGGGGGCGTGTATGAGCAGTTCTTC	CASSPYSGGVYEQFF
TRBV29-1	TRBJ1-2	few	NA	TGCAGCGTTGACAGGGGAGAGGACTATGGCTACACCTTC	CSVDRGEDYGYTF
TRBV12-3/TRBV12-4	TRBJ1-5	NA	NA	TGTGCCAGCAGCTACGCGGGACAAGGAAATCAGCCCCAGCATTTT	CASSYAGQGNQPQHF
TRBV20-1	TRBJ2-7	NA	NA	TGCAGTGCTAGAGCCAGAAACGAGCAGTACTTC	CSARARNEQYF
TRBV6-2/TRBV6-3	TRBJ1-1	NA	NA	TGTGCCAGCAGTTATGGACGCCGGGAAACTGAAGCTTTCTTT	CASSYGRRETEAFF
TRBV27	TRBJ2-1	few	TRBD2	TGTGCCAGCAGCCCACCGGGACTAGCGGGAGTAGAGAATGAGCAGTTCTTC	CASSPPGLAGVENEQFF
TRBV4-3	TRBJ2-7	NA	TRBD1	TGCGCCAGCAGCCAAGGGGCAGGGGGCTACGAGCAGTACTTC	CASSQGAGGYEQYF
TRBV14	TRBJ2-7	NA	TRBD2	TGTGCCAGCAGCAAACGACTAGCGGGAGTCTACGAGCAGTACTTC	CASSKRLAGVYEQYF
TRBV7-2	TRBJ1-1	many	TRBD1	TGTGCCAGCAGCTTGATTGCAGGGGGCGTTGGCACTGAAGCTTTCTTT	CASSLIAGGVGTEAFF
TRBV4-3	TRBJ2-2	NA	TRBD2	TGCGCCAGCAGCTATAAGCGGGGGGACAACACCGGGGAGCTGTTTTTT	CASSYKRGDNTGELFF
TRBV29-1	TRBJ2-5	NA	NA	TGCAGCGTGGGTACTTTGACAGGCTATACCCGAGCCCAGTACTTC	CSVGTLTGYTRAQYF
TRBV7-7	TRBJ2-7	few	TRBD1	TGTGCCAGCAGCCCCGGGACAGGTCACTACGAGCAGTACTTC	CASSPGTGHYEQYF
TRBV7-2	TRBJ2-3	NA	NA	TGTGCCAGCAGCTACGGACCACAGTTTAGCACAGATACGCAGTATTTT	CASSYGPQFSTDTQYF
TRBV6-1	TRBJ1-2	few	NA	TGTGCCAGCAAAATGGGGGGCTATGGCTACACCTTC	CASKMGGYGYTF
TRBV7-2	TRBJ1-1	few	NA	TGTGCCAGCAGCGCAGTGGGAACCCGTCCGACTGAAGCTTTCTTT	CASSAVGTRPTEAFF
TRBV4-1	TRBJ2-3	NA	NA	TGCGCCAGCAGCCAATCCCGCGACAGGGATACGCAGTATTTT	CASSQSRDRDTQYF
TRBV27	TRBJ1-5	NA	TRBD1	TGTGCCAGCAGGAAGACCGACAGGGCCTCATATCAGCCCCAGCATTTT	CASRKTDRASYQPQHF
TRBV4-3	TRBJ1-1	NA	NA	TGCGCCAGCAGCCAAGATACGGGGGTGTGGACTGAAGCTTTCTTT	CASSQDTGVWTEAFF
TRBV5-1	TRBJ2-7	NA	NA	TGCGCCAGCGGTCGACAGGACAGCTACGAGCAGTACTTC	CASGRQDSYEQYF
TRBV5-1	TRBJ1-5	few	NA	TGCGCCAGCAGCGTGGATGGGCAGTTCAATCAGCCCCAGCATTTT	CASSVDGQFNQPQHF
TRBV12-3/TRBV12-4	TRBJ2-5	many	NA	TGTGCCAGCAGTTTTCGGTTGGGCCAAGAGACCCAGTACTTC	CASSFRLGQETQYF
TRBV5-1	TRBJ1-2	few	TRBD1	TGCGCCAGCAGCAGACAATCCGGGACAGACTATGGCTACACCTTC	CASSRQSGTDYGYTF
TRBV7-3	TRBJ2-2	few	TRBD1	TGTGCCAGCAGCCCCGACAGGGTTAAAACCGGGGAGCTGTTTTTT	CASSPDRVKTGELFF
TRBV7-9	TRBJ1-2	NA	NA	TGTGCCAGCACCACAAGGGCCCGACAGAACTATGGCTACAACTTC	CASTTRARQNYGYNF
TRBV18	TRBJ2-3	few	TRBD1	TGTGCCAGCTCACCTCGGACAGGGTCAGATACGCAGTATTTT	CASSPRTGSDTQYF